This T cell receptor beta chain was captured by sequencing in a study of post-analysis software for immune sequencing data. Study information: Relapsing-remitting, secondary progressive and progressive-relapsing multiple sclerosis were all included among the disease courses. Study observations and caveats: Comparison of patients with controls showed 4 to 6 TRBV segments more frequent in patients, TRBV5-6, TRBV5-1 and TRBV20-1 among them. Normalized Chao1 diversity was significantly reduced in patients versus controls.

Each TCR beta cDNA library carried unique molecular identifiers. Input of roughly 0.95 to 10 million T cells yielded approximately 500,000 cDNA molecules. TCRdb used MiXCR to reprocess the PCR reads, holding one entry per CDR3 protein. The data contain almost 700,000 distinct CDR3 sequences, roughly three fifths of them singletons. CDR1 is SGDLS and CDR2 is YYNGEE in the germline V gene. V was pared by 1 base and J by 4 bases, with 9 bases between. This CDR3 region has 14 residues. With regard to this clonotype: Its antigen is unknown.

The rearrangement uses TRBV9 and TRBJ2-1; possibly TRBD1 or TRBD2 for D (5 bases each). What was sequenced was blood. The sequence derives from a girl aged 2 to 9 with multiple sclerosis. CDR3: CASSVTGLYNEQFF. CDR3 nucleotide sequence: TGTGCCAGCAGCGTAACGGGGCTTTACAATGAGCAGTTCTTC.